The 29 T cell receptor beta chains in this list originate from one sample, sequenced in a study of glioma-infiltrating T cells after dendritic cell vaccination. TCRdb keeps only in-frame clones here, not all; method: immunoSEQ multiplex PCR. The sample yields about 90,000 clones, roughly four fifths seen once. Time point given: after dendritic cell vaccination, including at tumor progression/relapse. This material consisted of blood, taken after dendritic cell vaccination. Receptor source: a human donor with glioblastoma.

The chain uses TRBV11-2 and TRBJ2-5, with 14 bases fitting TRBD2. Germline CDR1 is SGHAT and CDR2 is FQNNGV. V lost 5 bases to trimming and J lost 3 bases; unmatched junction nucleotides: 2. The CDR3 spans 15 residues. This chain's CDR3 is CASSPGLAGEETQYF. CDR3 nucleotides: TGTGCCAGCAGCCCGGGACTAGCGGGGGAAGAGACCCAGTACTTC.

V is TRBV2 and J is TRBJ2-1, with 8 bases aligning to TRBD1. The CDR3 length is 15 residues. Germline V lookup: CDR1 SNHLY, CDR2 FYNNEI. The V gene end was trimmed by 2 bases and the J gene end by 12 bases; junction bases not matched to a gene: 12. Written as DNA, the CDR3 is TGTGCCAGCAGTGAATTGGCAGGGGGCAATGGGGTGCAGTTCTTC. It is translated as CASSELAGGNGVQFF.

The genes are TRBV7-3 and TRBJ2-5, with TRBD2 matching over 9 bases. This CDR3 is 19 amino acids long. Trimming cost V 0 bases and J 2 bases; bases outside gene matches: 13. Germline CDR1 SGHTA, CDR2 FQGTGA. The CDR3 loop reads CASSLTGRGGGFTQETQYF. The DNA of the CDR3 is TGTGCCAGCAGCTTAACGGGTCGCGGGGGGGGTTTTACACAAGAGACCCAGTACTTC.

The genes are TRBV7-8 and TRBJ2-4; the D gene is possibly TRBD2 (6 bases). The germline V and J ends were trimmed by 2 bases and 5 bases, with 10 bases remaining between them. CDR3 length: 14 amino acids. Germline values: CDR1 SGHVS, CDR2 FQNEAQ. CDR3 nucleotides: TGTGCCAGCAGCTTAACCGGGACTCAAAACATTCAGTACTTC. Its translation: CASSLTGTQNIQYF.

The chain recombines TRBV5-4 with TRBJ2-3, with 11 bases aligning to TRBD2. The junction had 10 bases not matched to a gene; V was cut back by 4 bases and J by 0 bases. Germline CDR1 SGHNT, CDR2 YYREEE (reference sequence). This CDR3 spans 18 amino acids. The CDR3 DNA follows: TGTGCCAGCAGCCCCGGGACTAGCGGATCAACTAGCACAGATACGCAGTATTTT. The encoded protein is CASSPGTSGSTSTDTQYF.

The rearrangement joins TRBV19 to TRBJ1-2; 8 bases are a match to TRBD1. CDR1 and CDR2 from the germline V gene are LNHDA and SQIVND (reference sequence). The CDR3 runs 15 residues. The CDR3 sequence is CATVPGTGFNYGYTF. CDR3 in DNA: TGTGCTACAGTACCGGGGACAGGATTTAACTATGGCTACACCTTC.

The chain is built from TRBV7-2 and TRBJ1-2, with TRBD1 matching over 8 bases. There are 13 residues in the CDR3. Germline V gene lookup returns CDR1 SGHTA and CDR2 FQGNSA. V was clipped by 5 bases and J by 4 bases; unmatched bases: 3. The CDR3 reads CASSTDRGYGYTF. In DNA, the CDR3 is TGTGCCAGCAGCACAGACAGGGGCTATGGCTACACCTTC.

CDR3 region: CASSIQGRETQYF. The CDR3 region has the DNA TGTGCCAGCAGTATACAGGGTCGGGAGACCCAGTACTTC. The J gene is TRBJ2-5, the V gene TRBV7-2, with a weak D call TRBD1 (6 bases). This CDR3 is built from 13 residues. Trimming cost V 6 bases and J 5 bases, with 13 bases left between them. The germline gives CDR1 SGHTA, CDR2 FQGNSA.

This rearrangement joins TRBV4-2 to TRBJ1-3; 7 nucleotides line up with TRBD1. J gave up 4 bases and V 2 bases, and 8 bases lay outside the gene matches. CDR3 length: 16 residues. CDR1 is LGHNA, CDR2 YNFKEQ, per germline. This chain's CDR3 is CASSQPVGGSGNTIYF. CDR3 sequence (DNA): TGTGCCAGCAGCCAACCTGTAGGGGGCTCAGGAAACACCATATATTTT.

The chain combines TRBV27 with TRBJ1-2, with D hard to call. Germline V CDR1 and CDR2: MNHEY, SMNVEV (reference sequence). The CDR3 is 13 residues long. The V end lost 3 bases, the J end lost 5 bases, and 10 bases lay between the germline ends. DNA of the CDR3: TGTGCCAGCAGTTTGGAGGGAGGGTATGGCTACACCTTC. The encoded protein is CASSLEGGYGYTF.

This clone has just one count. This chain uses TRBV5-1 with TRBJ1-6, with 7 bases matching TRBD1. The germline CDR1 and CDR2 sequences are SGHRS and YFSETQ. Trimming at V came to 4 bases and at J to 10 bases, leaving 11 bases not matched to a gene. The CDR3 is 15 amino acids. In nucleotides, the CDR3 is TGCGCCAGCAGCCCTACGACAGGGTACGAATCACCCCTCCACTTT. It specifies CASSPTTGYESPLHF.

The rearrangement uses TRBV7-9 and TRBJ1-2, with TRBD1 matching 8 bases. From germline, CDR1 is SEHNR and CDR2 FQNEAQ (reference sequence). The CDR3 sequence is 16 residues long. The trim removed 5 bases at V and 3 bases at J, leaving 11 bases unmatched. The CDR3 region has the DNA TGTGCCAGCAGCAGACTAGCAGGGGGCGCGGACTATGGCTACACCTTC. Translated: CASSRLAGGADYGYTF.

V is TRBV27 and J is TRBJ2-2, with D possibly TRBD1 on 6 matching bases. The V gene lost 0 bases and the J gene lost 7 bases, with 18 bases spanning the gap. The CDR3 is 17 amino acids. CDR1 and CDR2 (germline): MNHEY, SMNVEV (reference sequence). CDR3 region: CASSLSLTAGVIGELFF. The CDR3, as DNA: TGTGCCAGCAGTTTATCTTTGACGGCAGGGGTTATCGGGGAGCTGTTTTTT.

V and J are TRBV18 and TRBJ2-1, with TRBD1 identical over 9 bases. The CDR3 is made up of 16 amino acids. The ends lost 4 bases at V and 6 bases at J; junction bases unmatched: 10. Germline values: CDR1 KGHSH, CDR2 LQKENI. The CDR3 sequence: CASSQYRDRAGNEQFF. CDR3 nucleotides: TGTGCCAGCTCACAATACCGGGACAGGGCTGGCAATGAGCAGTTCTTC.

This chain uses TRBV11-1 with TRBJ1-1; 10 nucleotides match TRBD1. The junction had 6 bases not matched to a gene; V was cut back by 1 base and J by 10 bases. CDR1 SGHAT and CDR2 FQDESV come from the germline V gene (reference sequence). The CDR3 extends over 14 amino acids. The CDR3 DNA follows: TGTGCCAGCAGCTTAGACCGGACAGGGGGAGTAGCTTTCTTT. It translates to CASSLDRTGGVAFF.

This clone was observed a few times. The chain joins TRBV5-6 to TRBJ1-1; D perhaps matches TRBD1 (6 bases). The CDR3 contains 14 residues. Per the germline V gene, CDR1 is SGHDT and CDR2 is YYEEEE. V lost 0 bases and J 10 bases, leaving 16 bases between the germline ends. In nucleotides, the CDR3 is TGTGCCAGCAGCTTGGAAGAATTCGGGGGGCGAGCTTTCTTT. Translated: CASSLEEFGGRAFF.

V is TRBV12-5 and J is TRBJ2-7; no clear D gene. This CDR3 is built from 11 residues. V was cut by 6 bases and J by 6 bases, with 9 bases left in between. The germline V gene has CDR1 LGHNT and CDR2 FRNRAP. CDR3 DNA sequence: TGTGCTAGTGGGCTTTTTAGCGAGCAGTACTTC. Translation gives CASGLFSEQYF.

The chain joins TRBV5-1 to TRBJ1-2, with TRBD1 as a possible D gene (6 bases). The CDR3 extends over 16 amino acids. Trimming took off 0 bases at V and 6 bases at J, with 18 bases between the two ends. Per the germline V gene, CDR1 is SGHRS and CDR2 is YFSETQ. CDR3 sequence: CASSLVGTPEGDGYTF. The CDR3 nucleotides read TGCGCCAGCAGCTTGGTCGGGACACCAGAAGGGGATGGCTACACCTTC.

This chain uses TRBV11-2 with TRBJ1-2; perhaps TRBD1 as D (5 bases). The germline CDR1 and CDR2 sequences are SGHAT and FQNNGV. The CDR3 extends over 14 amino acids. The V end lost 4 bases, the J end lost 4 bases, and 13 bases lay between the germline ends. The CDR3 spells CASSSRGGVYGYTF. CDR3 DNA sequence: TGTGCCAGCAGCTCACGCGGGGGTGTCTATGGCTACACCTTC.

The genes are TRBV7-2 and TRBJ1-6; tentatively, D is TRBD1 (5 bases). From germline, CDR1 is SGHTA and CDR2 FQGNSA. V was cut by 7 bases and J by 6 bases, with 13 bases left in between. This CDR3 contains 14 residues. This CDR3 is CASIETGLNSPLHF. DNA of the CDR3: TGTGCCAGCATCGAAACAGGCCTTAATTCACCCCTCCACTTT. Complete variable domain (other parts from reference TRBV7-2 and TRBJ1-6): GAGVSQSPSNKVTEKGKDVELRCDPISGHTALYWYRQSLGQGLEFLIYFQGNSAPDKSGLPSDRFSAERTGGSVSTLTIQRTQQEDSAVYLCASIETGLNSPLHFGNGTRLTVT.

This chain connects TRBV19 to TRBJ1-1, with TRBD1 matching over 9 bases. The CDR3 spans 15 residues. Germline CDR1 is LNHDA and CDR2 is SQIVND (reference sequence). V lost 4 bases to trimming and J lost 4 bases; unmatched junction nucleotides: 7. The DNA for the CDR3 is TGTGCCAGTAGTACCCTACAGGGGGCTTCCACTGAAGCTTTCTTT. This sequence encodes CASSTLQGASTEAFF.

The rearrangement links TRBV5-1 to TRBJ2-1; D is unclear. Trimming left V 0 bases short and J 6 bases short, with 4 bases between. This CDR3 region has 12 residues. Germline-derived CDR1 and CDR2 are SGHRS and YFSETQ. Written as DNA, the CDR3 is TGCGCCAGCAGCTTGGCGAGCAATGAGCAGTTCTTC. This translates into CASSLASNEQFF. Full variable domain (remainder filled in from reference TRBV5-1 and TRBJ2-1): KAGVTQTPRYLIKTRGQQVTLSCSPISGHRSVSWYQQTPGQGLQFLFEYFSETQRNKGNFPGRFSGRQFSNSRSEMNVSTLELGDSALYLCASSLASNEQFFGPGTRLTVL.

This sequence joins TRBV9 and TRBJ2-1; D is possibly TRBD1 (5 bases). The germline V and J ends were trimmed by 4 bases and 5 bases, with 19 bases remaining between them. Germline loops: CDR1 SGDLS, CDR2 YYNGEE. The length of the CDR3 is 16 residues. The CDR3, as DNA: TGTGCCAGCAGCCCCCGGAGTGGACAATTCGACAATGAGCAGTTCTTC. This codes for CASSPRSGQFDNEQFF.

V gene TRBV5-1 combines with J gene TRBJ1-1; 7 positions agree with TRBD1. There are 15 residues in the CDR3. Germline V gene lookup returns CDR1 SGHRS and CDR2 YFSETQ. J gave up 7 bases and V 0 bases, and 9 bases lay outside the gene matches. Written as DNA, the CDR3 is TGCGCCAGCAGCTTGGTAACAGGGGCGAGGGTTGAAGCTTTCTTT. This sequence encodes CASSLVTGARVEAFF.

J is TRBJ2-1 and V is TRBV29-1; the match to TRBD2 covers 8 bases. The V and J ends lost 4 bases and 0 bases, in that order; junction bases with no gene match: 2. In germline, CDR1 is SQVTM, CDR2 ANQGSEA. The CDR3 consists of 14 residues. The CDR3 nucleotides are TGCAGCGTTGCCCTAGCGGGCTCCTACAATGAGCAGTTCTTC. Its translation: CSVALAGSYNEQFF.

This clone was recorded only once. This chain links TRBV6-6 with TRBJ2-7; D is perhaps TRBD1 (6 bases). Trimming took off 0 bases at V and 3 bases at J, with 9 bases between the two ends. Germline V CDR1 and CDR2: MNHNY, SVGAGI (reference sequence). The CDR3 is 14 residues long. The CDR3 loop reads CASSYSDSSYEQYF. In DNA, the CDR3 is TGTGCCAGCAGTTACTCGGACAGTAGCTACGAGCAGTACTTC.

This clone was recorded once. V gene TRBV7-6 combines with J gene TRBJ1-2; TRBD1 agrees at 8 bases. V trimming: 5 bases; J trimming: 6 bases; junction bases outside the gene matches: 11. Germline V gene data show CDR1 as SGHVS and CDR2 as FNYEAQ. There are 15 residues in the CDR3. CDR3 sequence: CASSLQQGDWNGYTF. In nucleotides, the CDR3 is TGTGCCAGCAGCCTACAACAGGGGGATTGGAATGGCTACACCTTC.

The V gene is TRBV11-2, the J gene TRBJ1-3, with unresolved D. The ends were cut back, 5 bases at V and 0 bases at J, with 2 bases in the middle. The CDR3 is 12 residues long. Per the germline V gene, CDR1 is SGHAT and CDR2 is FQNNGV. DNA for the CDR3: TGTGCCAGCAGCCTCTCTGGAAACACCATATATTTT. Amino acid sequence: CASSLSGNTIYF. The entire variable domain, with the rest obtained from reference TRBV11-2 and TRBJ1-3, is as follows: EAGVAQSPRYKIIEKRQSVAFWCNPISGHATLYWYQQILGQGPKLLIQFQNNGVVDDSQLPKDRFSAERLKGVDSTLKIQPAKLEDSAVYLCASSLSGNTIYFGEGSWLTVV.

The chain has TRBV29-1 and TRBJ1-6, with 9 bases fitting TRBD1. CDR3 length: 12 residues. The V gene's germline CDR1 is SQVTM and CDR2 ANQGSEA. V shed 7 bases, J shed 10 bases, and the junction held 5 bases outside the gene matches. As DNA, the CDR3 is TGCAGCGAGGACAGGGGACCCTCACCCCTCCACTTT. Its translation is CSEDRGPSPLHF.